What follows are 18 T cell receptor beta chains derived from one specimen sequenced in a study of cytomegalovirus exposure and HLA in healthy donors. This PCR relied on a set of 60 Vbeta primers and 13 Jbeta primers. Profiled with immunoSEQ multiplex PCR; TCRdb holds only in-frame clones, not every one. The sample comprises 160,000 or so clones, 70% to 90% of which are singletons, and roughly 2.4% rests with the top ten. Sequencing was carried out using PBMCs. These TCRs come from a woman in her late teens or twenties in good health and CMV-seronegative.

This chain uses TRBV28 with TRBJ2-4; no clear D gene. Trimming removed 5 bases from V and 1 base from J, with 12 bases in between. This CDR3 region has 15 residues. The germline CDR1 and CDR2 sequences are MDHEN and SYDVKM. Here the CDR3 DNA reads TGTGCCAGCAGTCCCCCCGCAGGCGCCAAAAACATTCAGTACTTC. Its translation is CASSPPAGAKNIQYF.

V usage is TRBV4-2 and J usage is TRBJ1-1, with D unresolved. V was pared by 0 bases and J by 4 bases, with 15 bases between. The germline V gene has CDR1 LGHNA and CDR2 YNFKEQ. The CDR3 totals 16 residues. The CDR3 sequence is CASSQEAGGVSTEAFF. In DNA form, the CDR3 reads TGTGCCAGCAGCCAAGAGGCAGGAGGTGTTAGCACTGAAGCTTTCTTT.

This rearrangement joins TRBV21-1 to TRBJ2-1; TRBD2 is taken as the D call from the table, unchecked against the DNA. TRBV21-1 is an annotated pseudogene. There are 17 residues in the CDR3. The CDR3 bases are TGTGCCAGCAGCACCCCCCCGGTGAGAATTCCCTACAATGAGCAGTTCTTC. Translating gives CASSTPPVRIPYNEQFF.

The V gene is TRBV6-6, the J gene TRBJ2-2; 7 bases are a match to TRBD1. This CDR3 contains 16 residues. Germline assignment: CDR1 MNHNY and CDR2 SVGAGI (reference sequence). Unmatched junction bases numbered 11, after V lost 5 bases and J lost 5 bases. The CDR3 DNA follows: TGTGCCAGCAGTGCACAGGGGAGTCTCCTTACCGGGGAGCTGTTTTTT. Translated, it gives CASSAQGSLLTGELFF.

The CDR3 DNA reads TGTGCCAGCAGCCAAGGGAGCGGGCTCACGCGGGAGCGTACAGATACGCAGTATTTT. It codes for CASSQGSGLTRERTDTQYF. V is TRBV4-2 and J is TRBJ2-3, with 7 nucleotides matching TRBD2. The ends lost 1 base at V and 3 bases at J; junction bases unmatched: 16. This CDR3 contains 19 residues. Germline-derived CDR1 and CDR2 are LGHNA and YNFKEQ.

J is TRBJ2-5 and V is TRBV18; weak D call: TRBD2 (6 bases). Per germline, CDR1 KGHSH and CDR2 LQKENI. V dropped 4 bases and J dropped 5 bases, with 8 bases sitting between them. The CDR3 contains 12 residues. CDR3 sequence: CASSLRGETQYF. The CDR3 nucleotides are TGTGCCAGCTCACTCCGGGGGGAGACCCAGTACTTC. Supplemented by reference TRBV18 and TRBJ2-5, the full variable domain reads NAGVMQNPRHLVRRRGQEARLRCSPMKGHSHVYWYRQLPEEGLKFMVYLQKENIIDESGMPKERFSAEFPKEGPSILRIQQVVRGDSAAYFCASSLRGETQYFGPGTRLLVL.

The chain is built from TRBV28 and TRBJ2-5; the match to TRBD2 covers 7 bases. The DNA end lines up better with TRBJ2-7; the J call may be wrong. The CDR3 is made up of 14 amino acids. Germline V gene sequence: CDR1 MDHEN, CDR2 SYDVKM. The CDR3 sequence: CASSPTSVAYEQYF. DNA for the CDR3: TGTGCCAGCAGCCCTACTAGCGTCGCCTACGAGCAGTACTTC.

The chain couples TRBV7-9 to TRBJ1-2; tentative D call: TRBD1 (5 bases). The CDR3 consists of 15 residues. Germline V lookup: CDR1 SEHNR, CDR2 FQNEAQ (reference sequence). V lost 1 base and J 0 bases, leaving 9 bases between the germline ends. The CDR3 bases are TGTGCCAGCAGCTTAGTACAGGCCGCTAACTATGGCTACACCTTC. Amino acids: CASSLVQAANYGYTF.

This clone was detected only once. The chain recombines TRBV25-1 with TRBJ2-3; no reliable D call. The CDR3 has 12 amino acids. V lost 4 bases, J lost 1 base, and 3 bases lay in between. Germline loops: CDR1 MGHDK, CDR2 SYGVNS. This CDR3 reads CASSAGTDTQYF. CDR3 nucleotide sequence: TGTGCCAGCAGTGCGGGCACAGATACGCAGTATTTT.

Regarding this clone: The sample holds other DNA sequences that translate to the same CDR3. The chain uses TRBV10-3 and TRBJ1-2; 9 bases fit TRBD1. The CDR3 has 13 residues. The germline gives CDR1 ENHRY, CDR2 SYGVKD. Unmatched junction bases numbered 0, after V lost 4 bases and J lost 3 bases. CDR3 coding DNA: TGTGCCATCAGTGGGACAGGGGACTATGGCTACACCTTC. Translation gives CAISGTGDYGYTF.

The chain combines TRBV6-6 with TRBJ2-2, with TRBD2 matching 13 bases. With 8 bases clipped from V and 8 bases from J, the junction kept 8 bases outside the gene matches. The CDR3 has 15 residues. Per germline, CDR1 MNHNY and CDR2 SVGAGI (reference sequence). This chain's CDR3 is CASLPGTSGVGELFF. The CDR3 DNA follows: TGTGCCAGCTTACCCGGGACTAGCGGGGTAGGGGAGCTGTTTTTT.

The V call is TRBV9, the J call TRBJ1-2; D gene ambiguous. Looked up from germline, CDR1 is SGDLS and CDR2 is YYNGEE. Trimming took off 3 bases at V and 7 bases at J, with 16 bases between the two ends. The CDR3 is made up of 14 amino acids. The CDR3 loop is CASSAEGPWGGYTF. The CDR3 region has the DNA TGTGCCAGCAGCGCGGAGGGTCCTTGGGGTGGCTACACCTTC.

The chain has TRBV11-3 and TRBJ2-2; tentatively, D is TRBD1 (6 bases). V was clipped by 0 bases and J by 6 bases, with 23 bases between them. Germline assignment: CDR1 SGHNT and CDR2 YENEEA. The CDR3 is 19 amino acids. In DNA, the CDR3 is TGTGCCAGCAGCTTAGATCAATGGGGGCGGACAGTCAGTTCCGGGGAGCTGTTTTTT. This gives the protein CASSLDQWGRTVSSGELFF.

The V and J genes are TRBV6-1 and TRBJ2-3, with D hard to call. The CDR3 sequence is 15 residues long. The V gene's germline CDR1 is MNHNS and CDR2 SASEGT. V lost 6 bases to trimming and J lost 2 bases, with 15 bases between them. The DNA of the CDR3 is TGTGCCAGCAGGGCCAGTCCCACGTACACAGATACGCAGTATTTT. It encodes CASRASPTYTDTQYF.

The rearrangement links TRBV5-1 to TRBJ2-7; 9 bases are a match to TRBD1. The ends lost 0 bases at V and 5 bases at J; junction bases unmatched: 6. Germline V lookup: CDR1 SGHRS, CDR2 YFSETQ. The CDR3 consists of 15 residues. This chain's CDR3 is CASSLAGRDRDEQYF. CDR3 bases: TGCGCCAGCAGCTTGGCCGGGCGGGACAGGGACGAGCAGTACTTC.

In the case of this clone: Other DNA sequences of this sample code for an identical CDR3. The rearrangement uses TRBV9 and TRBJ2-7, with 10 bases that match TRBD2. This CDR3 comprises 15 residues. CDR1 is SGDLS, CDR2 YYNGEE, per germline. Trimming cost V 2 bases and J 2 bases; bases outside gene matches: 4. The CDR3 loop reads CASSVGLAVPYEQYF. The CDR3 DNA is TGTGCCAGCAGCGTTGGACTAGCGGTTCCCTACGAGCAGTACTTC.

The chain couples TRBV29-1 to TRBJ1-4; a possible D gene is TRBD1 (5 bases). This CDR3 has 15 residues. Per germline, CDR1 SQVTM and CDR2 ANQGSEA. CDR3 DNA: TGCCTTAGGGCAGGGTCCGACGGTTACAATGAAAAACTGTTTTTT. It specifies CLRAGSDGYNEKLFF.

The genes are TRBV7-2 and TRBJ1-2, with 7 nucleotides matching TRBD1. This CDR3 is 15 amino acids long. J lost 8 bases, V lost 2 bases, and 11 bases had no gene match. Germline V CDR1 and CDR2: SGHTA, FQGNSA. The CDR3 nucleotides read TGTGCCAGCAGCTTACGGGCACAGGGGTGGTACGGCTACACCTTC. Protein sequence: CASSLRAQGWYGYTF.